The 20 T cell receptor beta chains presented below share a single source sample, sequenced in a study of beta chain features in type 1 diabetes. The isolated RNA, all of it, was reverse transcribed, so expressed TCRB transcripts were what got sequenced. This table comes from immunoSEQ multiplex PCR, and its TCRdb copy is limited to in-frame clones, with some not included. The data show 100,000 to 150,000 clones, 15% to 20% seen once. No antigens are known for them. Findings and limits, study-wide: Moderate but significant shortening of TCRB CDR3s was recorded in all four CD4+ subsets from Type 1 diabetes patients.

Sequenced: central memory CD4+ T cells from blood. Receptors were obtained from a man younger than 35 with type 1 diabetes.

This chain connects TRBV5-1 to TRBJ2-1, with D possibly being TRBD2 (5 bases). The CDR3 contains 13 residues. Germline CDR1 reads SGHRS; CDR2 reads YFSETQ. Trimming took 4 bases from V and 7 from J, leaving 12 bases between them. The CDR3 DNA sequence: TGCGCCAGCAGCCGAAACACGGGGAATGAGCAGTTCTTC. Protein product: CASSRNTGNEQFF.

Ten or more counts support this clone. The chain carries TRBV7-2 and TRBJ2-3; no clear D. Germline-derived CDR1 and CDR2 are SGHTA and FQGNSA. CDR3 length: 14 amino acids. V was shortened by 0 bases and J by 2 bases, with 6 bases between the two germline ends. The CDR3 reads CASSLAGNTDTQYF. The CDR3, as DNA: TGTGCCAGCAGCTTAGCGGGAAACACAGATACGCAGTATTTT.

The rearrangement joins TRBV11-1 to TRBJ2-1; 11 bases agree with TRBD1. The J segment lost 12 bases and the V segment lost 5 bases, leaving 12 bases of the junction unmatched. From germline, CDR1 is SGHAT and CDR2 FQDESV (reference sequence). The CDR3 loop spans 15 amino acids. CDR3 sequence (DNA): TGTGCCAGCAGCACCGGACAGGGGGCAATCGCCGCGCAGTTCTTC. Translating it yields CASSTGQGAIAAQFF.

This clone was found many times. V is TRBV29-1 and J is TRBJ1-1, with D unresolved. V gave up 5 bases and J gave up 2 bases, with 9 bases separating them. This CDR3 region has 12 residues. Looked up from germline, CDR1 is SQVTM and CDR2 is ANQGSEA. The CDR3 protein is CSVRHFNTEAFF. Here the CDR3 DNA reads TGCAGCGTTAGACATTTTAACACTGAAGCTTTCTTT. The entire variable domain, with the rest obtained from reference TRBV29-1 and TRBJ1-1, is as follows: SAVISQKPSRDICQRGTSLTIQCQVDSQVTMMFWYRQQPGQSLTLIATANQGSEATYESGFVIDKFPISRPNLTFSTLTVSNMSPEDSSIYLCSVRHFNTEAFFGQGTRLTVV.

The chain links TRBV9 to TRBJ1-2, with D possibly TRBD1 on 6 matching bases. Germline V lookup: CDR1 SGDLS, CDR2 YYNGEE. This CDR3 has 16 amino acids. Trimming took 0 bases from V and 2 from J, leaving 14 bases between them. The CDR3 DNA sequence: TGTGCCAGCAGCGTAGGTGGGACACTCCAGAACTATGGCTACACCTTC. Its translation is CASSVGGTLQNYGYTF.

This clone was picked up a small number of times. This chain joins TRBV2 and TRBJ2-4; D remains unclear. Per the germline V gene, CDR1 is SNHLY and CDR2 is FYNNEI. V was clipped by 7 bases and J by 2 bases, with 6 bases between them. The CDR3 loop spans 12 amino acids. This chain's CDR3 is CASTETKNIQYF. For the CDR3, the DNA is TGTGCCAGCACAGAAACCAAAAACATTCAGTACTTC.

Only a few counts were recorded for this clone. V and J are TRBV5-1 and TRBJ1-2, with TRBD1 matching over 9 bases. There are 16 residues in the CDR3. After removal of 0 bases from V and 4 bases from J, the junction contained 7 bases not matched to a gene. CDR1 SGHRS and CDR2 YFSETQ come from the germline V gene. The CDR3 loop is CASSLEPSGQGYGYTF. The CDR3 nucleotides read TGCGCCAGCAGCTTGGAACCCTCGGGACAGGGCTATGGCTACACCTTC.

This clone has only a few counts. The chain uses TRBV18 and TRBJ1-2; 7 bases match TRBD1. V lost 2 bases and J lost 8; bases outside the gene matches: 5. The CDR3 sequence is 13 residues long. The germline gives CDR1 KGHSH, CDR2 LQKENI. CDR3 DNA: TGTGCCAGCTCACCAACAACAGGGGTAGGCTACACCTTC. This codes for CASSPTTGVGYTF.

This clone was seen only a few times. The CDR3 coding sequence is TGTGCCAGCAGCTTTGGGGGCGCGACCGAGCAGTACTTC. Protein: CASSFGGATEQYF. The chain employs TRBV7-2 and TRBJ2-7; D is perhaps TRBD1 (6 bases). Trimming removed 3 bases at V and 6 bases at J, with 12 bases between. Germline values: CDR1 SGHTA, CDR2 FQGNSA. The CDR3 contains 13 residues.

V and J are TRBV7-9 and TRBJ2-1; D is unclear. This CDR3 is 12 amino acids long. The germline V gene encodes CDR1 SEHNR and CDR2 FQNEAQ (reference sequence). V gave up 2 bases and J gave up 5 bases, with 4 bases separating them. CDR3: CASSLSHNEQFF. The CDR3, as DNA: TGTGCCAGCAGCTTAAGCCACAATGAGCAGTTCTTC.

The chain carries TRBV30 and TRBJ2-5, with TRBD1 identical over 7 bases. From germline, CDR1 is GTSNPN and CDR2 SVGIG (reference sequence). Unmatched junction bases numbered 9, after V lost 5 bases and J lost 6 bases. The CDR3 spans 13 residues. Here the CDR3 DNA reads TGTGCCTGGCAAGACAGGGCTCGGAAGACCCAGTACTTC. Translating it yields CAWQDRARKTQYF.

This clone was recorded at least ten times. The V gene is TRBV19, the J gene TRBJ2-7; D perhaps matches TRBD2 (5 bases). The V end was cut by 2 bases, the J end by 5 bases, with 16 bases between. The length of the CDR3 is 15 residues. CDR1 and CDR2 from the germline V gene are LNHDA and SQIVND (reference sequence). The CDR3 DNA sequence: TGTGCCAGTAGTATATGGCCCCAACTCGGGGACGAGCAGTACTTC. Protein sequence: CASSIWPQLGDEQYF.

This clone was seen a few times. The V and J genes are TRBV11-2 and TRBJ2-1, with TRBD2 as a possible D gene (5 bases). CDR3 size: 12 residues. V gave up 2 bases and J gave up 8 bases, with 7 bases separating them. Germline V gene sequence: CDR1 SGHAT, CDR2 FQNNGV. CDR3 sequence: CASSLMRDEQFF. CDR3 nucleotides: TGTGCCAGCAGCTTAATGAGGGATGAGCAGTTCTTC.

This clone appeared a few times. The chain links TRBV23-1 to TRBJ2-3, with D maybe TRBD1 (6 bases). TRBV23-1 is an ORF, and what it does is uncertain. V shed 3 bases and J shed 0 bases, with 13 bases lying between them. CDR3 length equals 16 residues. CDR3 bases: TGCGCCAGCAGTCACGGGACAAGCGATAGCACAGATACGCAGTATTTT. This sequence encodes CASSHGTSDSTDTQYF.

V gene TRBV18 combines with J gene TRBJ1-1; D may be TRBD1 (6 bases). The CDR3 has 14 amino acids. The V end was cut by 3 bases, the J end by 0 bases, with 8 bases between. CDR1 is KGHSH, CDR2 LQKENI, per germline. This CDR3 is CASSPDSMNTEAFF. CDR3 nucleotides: TGTGCCAGCTCACCGGACAGCATGAACACTGAAGCTTTCTTT.

This clone was recorded only once. The CDR3 DNA reads TGCGCCAGCAGCACGGGCCGGGCGGGAGCCACGAGCTCCTACGAGCAGTACTTC. It codes for CASSTGRAGATSSYEQYF. The V gene is TRBV5-1, the J gene TRBJ2-7; 7 bases match TRBD2. With V trimmed by 4 bases and J by 0 bases, 16 bases remained unmatched. The CDR3 has 18 residues. The germline V gene has CDR1 SGHRS and CDR2 YFSETQ.

This clone was seen a few times. The chain joins TRBV7-2 to TRBJ2-3; 7 bases are shared with TRBD2. Trimming removed 4 bases from V and 0 bases from J; junction bases left unmatched: 4. CDR3 length: 15 amino acids. In germline, CDR1 is SGHTA, CDR2 FQGNSA. The CDR3 sequence: CASSSPGLSTDTQYF. In nucleotides, the CDR3 is TGTGCCAGCAGCTCACCGGGACTAAGCACAGATACGCAGTATTTT.

This clone occurred a few times. This sequence joins TRBV20-1 and TRBJ2-3, with D perhaps TRBD1 or TRBD2 (5 bases each). Germline CDR1 and CDR2: DFQATT and SNEGSKA (reference sequence). Trimming took 6 bases from V and 8 from J, leaving 12 bases between them. The CDR3 has 11 residues. The CDR3 loop reads CSAILGGTQYF. The CDR3 DNA reads TGCAGTGCCATACTTGGGGGTACGCAGTATTTT.

As to this clone: Other DNA variants within this sample encode the same CDR3. The rearrangement joins TRBV30 to TRBJ1-5; D is unresolved. V lost 3 bases and J 0 bases, leaving 9 bases between the germline ends. The CDR3 is 14 residues long. CDR1 and CDR2 from the germline V gene are GTSNPN and SVGIG (reference sequence). CDR3 sequence (DNA): TGTGCCTGGAGCGTAATAAATAGCAATCAGCCCCAGCATTTT. Translated, it gives CAWSVINSNQPQHF.

This clone has more than one count but fewer than ten. The rearrangement links TRBV7-3 to TRBJ1-6; D possibly corresponds to TRBD1 (6 bases). The CDR3 extends over 16 amino acids. From germline, CDR1 is SGHTA and CDR2 FQGTGA. Deletions cut 5 bases from V and 7 bases from J, with 18 bases between. CDR3: CASSPWFRGLNSPLHF. CDR3 coding DNA: TGTGCCAGCAGCCCGTGGTTCCGGGGGCTAAATTCACCCCTCCACTTT.